The source of this T cell receptor (beta chain) is a study of molecular identifiers for immune sequencing clone quantification. Study results and caveats: Shared barcodes on identical TCR molecules could underestimate the sizes of highly expanded clones. Naive cells had under 1% of molecules in clones above 20 RNA copies, effectors over 99%.

Sorted cells numbering about 20,000 to 1,000,000, with 10%, 30% or 50% RNA, yielded the naive CD8 libraries. In the sort, naive CD8 T cells were defined as CD8+CD4-CCR7+CD45RA+. Comment on this clonotype: Antigen: not known. The CDR3 does not close with the conserved phenylalanine or tryptophan, likely indicating a read error.

The CDR3 extends over 13 amino acids. Germline CDR1 and CDR2: DFQATT and SNEGSKA (reference sequence). V lost 1 base and J lost 6, with 11 bases in between. TCRdb processed the PCR reads anew with MiXCR; each CDR3 protein has one entry. This repertoire shows more than 70,000 distinct CDR3 sequences, roughly a fifth found once; its top ten account for roughly 1%. This TCR was recovered from a human donor in good health. Some libraries in this study had Jurkat cell RNA spiked in. The sample was naive CD8+ T cells from blood, with Jurkat cell RNA spiked in. The sample's subset: FACS-sorted CD8+CD4-CCR7+CD45RA+ naive T cells. The rearrangement uses TRBV20-1 and TRBJ2-3; D unresolved. CDR3 in amino acids: CSARVRQSDTQYS. Written as DNA, the CDR3 is TGCAGTGCTAGAGTTCGGCAGTCCGATACGCAGTATTCT.